This T cell receptor (beta chain) was found in a study of T-cell memory formation after mild COVID-19. Study in general: Clustering of TCRs was largely donor specific.

Study-level results: Clones contracting day 15 to 85 were balanced CD4/CD8; later expanders leaned CD4+. A subset of responding clones appeared in pre-infection memory, suggesting cross-reactive memory joined. Contracting CD8+ clones were enriched in EMRA, CD4+ mainly in CM and EM.

Many counts were recorded for this clonotype. Its cognate antigen is unknown. This CDR3 is built from 13 residues. Germline V gives CDR1 SGHTA, CDR2 FQGNSA. The V end lost 2 bases, the J end lost 7 bases, and 9 bases lay between the germline ends. In TCRdb, the 5' RACE reads were re-called with MiXCR into one record per CDR3 protein. The top ten hold around 2.4% of the sample, which has 120,000 to 150,000 distinct CDR3 sequences, 15% to 20% seen once. Sequencing used PBMCs or a T cell subset sorted from them (not recorded which). The chain recombines TRBV7-2 with TRBJ2-1; tentatively, D is TRBD1 or TRBD2 (5 bases each). The origin of this receptor is an adult woman who had mild COVID-19 (a few samples of this study predate the infection). Cell type and time point are not known. CDR3 protein: CASSLTGRNEQFF. Here the CDR3 DNA reads TGTGCCAGCAGCTTAACGGGGCGAAATGAGCAGTTCTTC.